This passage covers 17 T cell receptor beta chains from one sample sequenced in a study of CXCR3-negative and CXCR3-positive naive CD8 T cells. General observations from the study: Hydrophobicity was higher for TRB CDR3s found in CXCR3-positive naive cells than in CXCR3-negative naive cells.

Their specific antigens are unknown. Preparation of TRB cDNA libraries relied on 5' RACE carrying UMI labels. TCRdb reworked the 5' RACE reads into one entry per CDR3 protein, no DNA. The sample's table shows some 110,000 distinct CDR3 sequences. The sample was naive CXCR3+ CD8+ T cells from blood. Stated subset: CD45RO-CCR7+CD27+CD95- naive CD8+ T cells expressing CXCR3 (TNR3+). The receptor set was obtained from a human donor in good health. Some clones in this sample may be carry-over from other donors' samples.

This chain's CDR3 is CAISGADRETGELFF. V gene TRBV10-3 combines with J gene TRBJ2-2; TCRdb reports TRBD1, a call that lacks DNA to check it against. CDR1 is ENHRY and CDR2 is SYGVKD in the germline V gene. The CDR3 has 15 amino acids.

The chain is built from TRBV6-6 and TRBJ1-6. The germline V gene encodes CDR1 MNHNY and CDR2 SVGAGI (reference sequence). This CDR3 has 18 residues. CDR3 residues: CASSYSKAGGSYNSPLHF.

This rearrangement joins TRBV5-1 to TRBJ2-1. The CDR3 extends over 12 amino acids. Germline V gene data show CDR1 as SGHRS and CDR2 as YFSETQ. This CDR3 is CASSLEGNEQFF.

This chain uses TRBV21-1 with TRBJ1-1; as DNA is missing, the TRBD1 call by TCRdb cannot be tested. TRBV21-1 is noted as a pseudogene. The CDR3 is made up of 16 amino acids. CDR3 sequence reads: CASSKVGCRGDTEAFF.

The CDR3 here is CASSESVPGTSRSYGYTF. The rearrangement uses TRBV10-1 and TRBJ1-2. Germline values: CDR1 WNHNN, CDR2 SYGVQD (reference sequence). This CDR3 contains 18 residues.

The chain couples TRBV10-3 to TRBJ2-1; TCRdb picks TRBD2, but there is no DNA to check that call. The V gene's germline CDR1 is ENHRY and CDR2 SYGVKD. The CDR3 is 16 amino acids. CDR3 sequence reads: CAISESTSGRWNEQFF.

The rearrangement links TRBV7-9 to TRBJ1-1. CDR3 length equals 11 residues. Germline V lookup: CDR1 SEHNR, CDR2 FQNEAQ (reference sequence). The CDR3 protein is CASSSSTEAFF.

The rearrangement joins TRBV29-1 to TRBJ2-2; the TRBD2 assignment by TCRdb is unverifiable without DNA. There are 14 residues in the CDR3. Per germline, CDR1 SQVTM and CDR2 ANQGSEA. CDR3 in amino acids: CSVEAGVGTGELFF.

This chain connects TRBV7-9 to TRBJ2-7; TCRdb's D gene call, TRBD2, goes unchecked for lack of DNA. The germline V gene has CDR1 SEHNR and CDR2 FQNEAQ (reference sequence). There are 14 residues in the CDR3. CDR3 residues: CASSEPRGGGEQYF.

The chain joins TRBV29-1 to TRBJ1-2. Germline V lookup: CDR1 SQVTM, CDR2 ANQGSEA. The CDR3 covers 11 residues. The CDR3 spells CSVFADYGYTF.

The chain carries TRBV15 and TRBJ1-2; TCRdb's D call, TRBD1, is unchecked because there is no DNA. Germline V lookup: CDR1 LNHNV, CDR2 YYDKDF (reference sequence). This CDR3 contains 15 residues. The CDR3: CATSRGQSSNYGYTF.

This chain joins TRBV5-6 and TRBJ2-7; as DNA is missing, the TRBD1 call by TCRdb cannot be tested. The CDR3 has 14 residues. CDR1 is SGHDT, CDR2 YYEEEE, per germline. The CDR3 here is CASISAAVPYEQYF. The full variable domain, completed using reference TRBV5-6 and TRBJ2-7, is DAGVTQSPTHLIKTRGQQVTLRCSPKSGHDTVSWYQQALGQGPQFIFQYYEEEERQRGNFPDRFSGHQFPNYSSELNVNALLLGDSALYLCASISAAVPYEQYFGPGTRLTVT.

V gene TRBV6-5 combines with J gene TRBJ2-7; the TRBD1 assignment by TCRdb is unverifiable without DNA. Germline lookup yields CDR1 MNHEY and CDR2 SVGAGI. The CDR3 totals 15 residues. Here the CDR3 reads CASSYSGGGSYEQYF.

The chain's CDR3 is CSADGANANTAFF. The chain is built from TRBV29-1 and TRBJ1-1; TCRdb picks TRBD1, but there is no DNA to check that call. Germline CDR1 and CDR2: SQVTM and ANQGSEA. There are 13 residues in the CDR3.

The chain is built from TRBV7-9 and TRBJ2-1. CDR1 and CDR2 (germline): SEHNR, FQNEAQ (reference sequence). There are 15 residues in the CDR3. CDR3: CASSLRADLYNEQFF. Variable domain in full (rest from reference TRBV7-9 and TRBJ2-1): DTGVSQNPRHKITKRGQNVTFRCDPISEHNRLYWYRQTLGQGPEFLTYFQNEAQLEKSRLLSDRFSAERPKGSFSTLEIQRTEQGDSAMYLCASSLRADLYNEQFFGPGTRLTVL.

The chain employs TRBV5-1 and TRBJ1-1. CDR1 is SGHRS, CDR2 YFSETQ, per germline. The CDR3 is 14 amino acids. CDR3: CASSLLSQNTEAFF.

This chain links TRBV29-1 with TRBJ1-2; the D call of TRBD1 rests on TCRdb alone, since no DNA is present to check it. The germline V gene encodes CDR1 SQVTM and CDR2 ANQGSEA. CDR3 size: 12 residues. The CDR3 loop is CSVPQGDYGYTF.